This T cell receptor beta chain comes out of a study of T cell responses to AZD1222 COVID-19 vaccine (dated by TCRdb to about 2021). Looking at the study overall: Because spike-specific TCR depth and breadth did not differ between the two schedules, AZD1222 recipients who got a second dose at roughly 4 weeks were pooled with those who got a second dose at roughly 12 weeks. TCR sequencing covered more than 230 trial participants: 200 to 210 given two doses of AZD1222 and approximately 26 given two doses of MenACWY control vaccine. Enrollment into the trials was organized by age into subgroups of 18-55, 56-69 and 70-plus years, and those subgroups contained roughly 160, 29 and 62 TCR-sequenced participants, respectively.

With respect to this clone: It has no known antigen specificity. It has no much larger one-base neighbor in the sample; base qualities were not kept.

Overall study results and their limits: Because no samples from the day 14 peak response were available, repertoires could be characterized only after the peak T cell response. In the small 56-69-year group, the increase in depth fell short of significance, most likely because of low power. Reportedly, almost half of the unique spike-specific TCRs recognized epitopes lying outside the regions that are mutated in the B.1.351 and B.1.1.7 variants. Conclusions about previously exposed vaccinees were limited because only a handful of AZD1222 recipients were SARS-CoV-2 seropositive at baseline. Most participants were white British and females outnumbered males, and the authors suggested that clonal diversity may have been underestimated. A significant rise in spike-specific TCR breadth and depth was observed after two AZD1222 doses relative to day 0 and relative to MenACWY recipients. CD4 TCRs associated with the vaccine covered the entire spike protein, and the dominant responses were in regions 160-218 and 743-854.

The CDR3 regions of human TCRbeta chains were analyzed by immunosequencing. As for the original processing: Repertoire TCRs were checked for matches against a reference library of SARS-CoV-2-specific TCRs that had been generated using the MIRA antigen-specificity platform. Breadth was defined as the fraction of unique TCRs that were SARS-CoV-2-associated, and depth was defined as the fraction of total T cells that were SARS-CoV-2-associated. Using the MIRA data, each spike-specific TCR was assigned both to the spike region to which the TCR was reactive and to a CD4 or CD8 class. Log10-transformed breadth and depth values were compared by one-way ANOVA with Sidak's multiple comparisons tests. TCRdb's version of the immuneACCESS table is confined to in-frame rearrangements and falls short of the full clone set. An unresolved V gene accounts for under half of the shortfall where checked; the remainder is of unknown origin. That table supplies the V and J calls and clone size; D and trimming were determined from the DNA. A total of 150,000 or so clones appear in this sample, approximately 85% of them only once. Around 8.6% of the sample comes from the top ten.

Its CDR3 holds 12 amino acids, cysteine through phenylalanine. The entry retains the CDR3 DNA only, 36 bases that are in frame from base 1. Trimming removed 3 bases from V and 9 bases from J, leaving 8 bases between the germline ends. The time point label corresponds to: baseline before first vaccination. Samples from vaccinated people were obtained from the UK trials COV001 and COV002, which included a single-blind randomized controlled phase 2/3 trial of AZD1222 (ChAdOx1 nCoV-19) in healthy adults. Trial participant PBMC samples were collected at day 0 and day 28 after the second dose for TCRbeta chain sequencing.

The sequence joins TRBV12-3 or TRBV12-4 to TRBJ2-2, with the D call tentatively TRBD1 or TRBD2, each fitting 5 bases. The sample consisted of peripheral blood, taken on day 0 of AZD1222 vaccination. This receptor was identified in an adult in good health. The CDR3 reads as follows: CASSFWDRELFF. The nucleotides read TGTGCCAGCAGTTTTTGGGACCGGGAGCTGTTTTTT.